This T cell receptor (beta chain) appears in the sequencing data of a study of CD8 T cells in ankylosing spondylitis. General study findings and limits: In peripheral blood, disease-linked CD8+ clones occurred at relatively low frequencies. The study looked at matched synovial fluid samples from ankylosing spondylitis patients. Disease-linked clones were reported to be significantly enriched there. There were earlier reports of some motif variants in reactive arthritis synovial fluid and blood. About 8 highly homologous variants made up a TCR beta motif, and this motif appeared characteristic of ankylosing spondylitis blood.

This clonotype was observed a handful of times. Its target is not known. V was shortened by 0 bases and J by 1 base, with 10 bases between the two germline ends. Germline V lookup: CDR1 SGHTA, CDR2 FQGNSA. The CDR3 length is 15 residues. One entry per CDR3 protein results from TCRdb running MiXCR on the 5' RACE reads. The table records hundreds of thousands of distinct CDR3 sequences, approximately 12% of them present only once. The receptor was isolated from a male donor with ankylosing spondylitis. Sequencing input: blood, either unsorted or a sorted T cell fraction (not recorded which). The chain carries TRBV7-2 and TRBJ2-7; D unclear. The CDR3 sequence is CASSLAPVESYEQYF. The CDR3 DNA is TGTGCCAGCAGCTTAGCCCCAGTCGAGTCCTACGAGCAGTACTTC.